This TCR beta chain was recorded in a study of OX40 agonist ivuxolimab in advanced cancers. The overall study: The treatment was a fully human IgG2 OX40 agonist, ivuxolimab. Patients assigned to dose escalation were diagnosed with hepatocellular carcinoma, melanoma, renal cell or head and neck cancer.

Method: immunoSEQ multiplex PCR; TCRdb's copy keeps in-frame clones and lacks some. The table includes roughly 76,000 clones, 75% to 95% detected once. This clone was seen ten or more times. The CDR3 extends over 15 amino acids. Germline V lookup: CDR1 SGHVS, CDR2 FQNEAQ. V lost 4 bases and J lost 4; bases outside the gene matches: 9. The sequencing here drew on CD4+ or CD8+ T cells sorted from blood, taken in a trial of the OX40 agonist ivuxolimab. The receptor comes from an adult with an advanced solid tumor such as melanoma, head and neck, liver or kidney cancer. The chain combines TRBV7-8 with TRBJ2-7; 8 bases map to TRBD1. The CDR3 nucleotides read TGTGCCAGCAGCTCCAGTCAGGACAGGGTGTACGAGCAGTACTTC. This gives the protein CASSSSQDRVYEQYF.